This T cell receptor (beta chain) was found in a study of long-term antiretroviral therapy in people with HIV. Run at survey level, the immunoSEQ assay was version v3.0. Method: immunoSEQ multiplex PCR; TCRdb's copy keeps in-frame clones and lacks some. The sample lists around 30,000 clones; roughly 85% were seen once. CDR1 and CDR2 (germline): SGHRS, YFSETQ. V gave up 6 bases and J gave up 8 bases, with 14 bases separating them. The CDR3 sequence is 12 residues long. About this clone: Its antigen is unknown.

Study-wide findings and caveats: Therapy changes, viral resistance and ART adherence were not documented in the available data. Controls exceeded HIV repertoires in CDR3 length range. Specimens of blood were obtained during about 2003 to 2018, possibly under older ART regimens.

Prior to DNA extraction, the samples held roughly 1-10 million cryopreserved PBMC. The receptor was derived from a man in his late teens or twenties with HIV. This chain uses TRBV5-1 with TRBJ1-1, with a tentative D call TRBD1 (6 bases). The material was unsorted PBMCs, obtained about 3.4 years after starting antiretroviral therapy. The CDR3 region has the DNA TGCGCCAGCATAGGACCCGGGGGCGAAGCTTTCTTT. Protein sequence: CASIGPGGEAFF.